This paragraph reports one T cell receptor beta chain. Its antigen specificity is not known. Base qualities were left out, and no much larger clone turns up one base away. These data belong to a study of blood T cell repertoires in COVID-19 (dated by TCRdb to about 2020). With regard to the full study: The collaborator samples originated in the United States, Italy and Spain and spanned the acute and convalescent phases of COVID-19. The prospective study material was composed of cDNA or gDNA derived from T cells, B-cell-depleted T cells, or PBMCs. Subjects who had been exposed to COVID-19, were actively infected with it, or had recovered from it provided the deeply sampled blood TCRbeta repertoires that made up the dataset. A freely available public database, intended as a resource for researchers studying the immune response to SARS-CoV-2, is where the repertoires were released. Samples were obtained from the ongoing ImmuneRACE study (first 160 participants) and from 1,200 or so subjects provided by 6 global collaborators. Nearly every sample came with metadata listing a de-identified subject ID, COVID-19 status, age in years and sex. Where available, HLA class I and class II types were obtained from metadata supplied by the sample provider rather than from assay-based typing. Study-wide conclusions, independent of this receptor: How much clinical and demographic metadata was included differed by source and by participant, and the metadata was provided uncurated.

The CDR3 sequence holds 15 residues, the cysteine and phenylalanine included. This entry keeps only the CDR3 DNA: 45 bases, framed from base 1. Sequences MDHEN (CDR1) and SYDVKM (CDR2) are obtained from the germline V gene. Clipping removes 6 bases from V and 0 bases from J, with 5 as the unmatched junction base count. Participants in the prospective study were enrolled through a virtual design, were aged about 18 to 100 years, and lived in roughly 24 United States geographic areas. In the prospective study, cohorts were assigned on the basis of participant-reported clinical history obtained from a screening survey and a study questionnaire. Recovered participants in ImmuneRACE Cohort 3 were defined by two consecutive negative NP/OP PCR tests, clearance by a healthcare professional, or resolution of symptoms. In the prospective study, mobile phlebotomists collected whole blood, serum and a nasopharyngeal or oropharyngeal swab from each participant. Additional blood draws and questionnaires over an approximately 2-month period could optionally be provided by prospective study participants. Blood samples from the prospective study were shipped frozen or at room temperature prior to DNA extraction.

TCRbeta CDR3 regions were amplified from genomic DNA by means of the immunoSEQ Assay, a bias-controlled multiplex PCR. In the source study's methods: Nucleated cell counts per sample were estimated from amplification of reference gene primers within the assay. Sequence reads were collapsed and filtered to measure the absolute abundance of every unique TCRbeta CDR3 rearrangement. Productive Simpson clonality was computed per sample as the square root of Simpson's diversity index over productive rearrangements. TCRdb limited this immuneACCESS table to in-frame rearrangements with V and J called. A share of clones is missing; checked studies link under half to unresolved V genes, and the rest is unexplained. That table furnishes V, J and clone size, whereas the DNA furnished D and trimming. The sample records around 170,000 clones, about 88% of which are singletons. In total, the top ten clones hold roughly 7.3% of the sample.

The chain joins TRBV28 to TRBJ2-4; TRBD1 matches 7 bases in the middle. Sequencing was carried out using PBMCs or T cells enriched from blood (not recorded which). This sequence was found in a woman in her forties or fifties who had recovered from COVID-19. The nucleotides read TGTGCCAGCAGCGGGACAGAGATAGCCAAAAACATTCAGTACTTC. It translates as CASSGTEIAKNIQYF. Joined to the reference TRBV28 and TRBJ2-4 proteins, this CDR3 gives the full variable domain: DVKVTQSSRYLVKRTGEKVFLECVQDMDHENMFWYRQDPGLGLRLIYFSYDVKMKEKGDIPEGYSVSREKKERFSLILESASTNQTSMYLCASSGTEIAKNIQYFGAGTRLSVL.